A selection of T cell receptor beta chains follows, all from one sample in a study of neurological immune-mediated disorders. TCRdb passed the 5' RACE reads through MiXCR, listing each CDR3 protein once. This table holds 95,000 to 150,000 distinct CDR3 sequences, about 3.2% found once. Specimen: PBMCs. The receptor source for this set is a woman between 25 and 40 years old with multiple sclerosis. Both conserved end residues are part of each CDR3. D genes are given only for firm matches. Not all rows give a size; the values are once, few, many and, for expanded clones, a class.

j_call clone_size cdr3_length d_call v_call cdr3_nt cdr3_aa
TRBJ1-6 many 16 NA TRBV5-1 TGCGCCAGCAGCTTGCAGCCAGGTATTGACAATTCACCCCTCCACTTT CASSLQPGIDNSPLHF
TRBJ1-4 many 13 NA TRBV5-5 TGTGCCAGCAGATTTACAACTAATGAAAAACTGTTTTTT CASRFTTNEKLFF
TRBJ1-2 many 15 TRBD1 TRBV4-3 TGCGCCAGCAGCCAACAAAATGACAGGGTCGATGGCTACACCTTC CASSQQNDRVDGYTF
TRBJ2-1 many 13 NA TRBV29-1 TGCAGCGTTTCCGAGAGCTCCTACAATGAGCAGTTCTTC CSVSESSYNEQFF
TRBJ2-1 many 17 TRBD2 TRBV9 TGTGCCAGCAGCGTAAGCCCGGGACTAGCGGGGATCAATGAGCAGTTCTTC CASSVSPGLAGINEQFF
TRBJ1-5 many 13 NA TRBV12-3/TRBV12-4 TGTGCCAGCAGTCGCCTTGGCAATCAGCCCCAGCATTTT CASSRLGNQPQHF
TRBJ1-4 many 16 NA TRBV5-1 TGCGCCAGCAGCTTGGGGCAGGGCACAACTAATGAAAAACTGTTTTTT CASSLGQGTTNEKLFF
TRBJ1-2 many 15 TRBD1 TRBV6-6 TGTGCCAGCAGTTCTAGGGGGCGTTTCCCTTATGGCTACACCTTC CASSSRGRFPYGYTF
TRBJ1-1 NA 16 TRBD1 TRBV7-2 TGTGCCAGCAGCAAACGGACAGGGGGCTATTACACTGAAGCTTTCTTT CASSKRTGGYYTEAFF
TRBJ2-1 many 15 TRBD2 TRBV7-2 TGTGCCAGCAGCTTCCTAGCGGACTCCTACAATGAGCAGTTCTTC CASSFLADSYNEQFF
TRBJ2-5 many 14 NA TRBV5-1 TGCGCCAGCAGCTTGGATGTAGACCAAGAGACCCAGTACTTC CASSLDVDQETQYF
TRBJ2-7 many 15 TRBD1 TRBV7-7 TGTGCCAGCAGCCTAAGACAGGGGGCAACCTACGAGCAGTACTTC CASSLRQGATYEQYF
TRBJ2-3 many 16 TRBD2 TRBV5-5 TGTGCCAGCAGCTTGGAAAGGGCCGGGGGGACAGATACGCAGTATTTT CASSLERAGGTDTQYF
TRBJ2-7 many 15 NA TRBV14 TGTGCCAGCAGCCAAATACGGGACGGACTCTACGAGCAGTACTTC CASSQIRDGLYEQYF
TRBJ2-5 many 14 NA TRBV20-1 TGCAGTGCTAGAGATATTCGGGGTTTAGAGACCCAGTACTTC CSARDIRGLETQYF
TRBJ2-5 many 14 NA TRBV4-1 TGCGCCAGCAGCCCTGGCGCCGGGAGAGAGACCCAGTACTTC CASSPGAGRETQYF
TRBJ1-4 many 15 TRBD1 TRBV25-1 TGTGCCAGCAGTGAGACCGGACAGGGAAGGGAAAAACTGTTTTTT CASSETGQGREKLFF
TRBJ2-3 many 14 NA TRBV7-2 TGTGCCAGCAGCTTAAGTGCCGGTAGAGATACGCAGTATTTT CASSLSAGRDTQYF
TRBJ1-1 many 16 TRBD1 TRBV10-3 TGTGCCATCAGTGAGTCGGGGGGGACAGCGAACACTGAAGCTTTCTTT CAISESGGTANTEAFF
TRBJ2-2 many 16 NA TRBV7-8 TGTGCCAGCAGCTTACGTGCGGTAACGAACACCGGGGAGCTGTTTTTT CASSLRAVTNTGELFF
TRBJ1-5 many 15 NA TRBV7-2 TGTGCCAGCAGCATTGGACCCCTAACAAATCAGCCCCAGCATTTT CASSIGPLTNQPQHF
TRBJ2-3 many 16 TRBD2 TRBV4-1 TGCGCCAGCAGCCAAGACTTTAGCGGGGGGGCAGATACGCAGTATTTT CASSQDFSGGADTQYF
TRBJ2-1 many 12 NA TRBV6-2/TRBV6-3 TGTGCCAGCAGTTACTCGAGCAATGAGCAGTTCTTC CASSYSSNEQFF
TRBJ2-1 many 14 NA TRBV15 TGTGCCACCAGCAGATTCAAGGTCTCGGGTGAGCAGTTCTTC CATSRFKVSGEQFF
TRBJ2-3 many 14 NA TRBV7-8 TGTGCCAGCAGCTTAGCGGGGAGAACAGATACGCAGTATTTT CASSLAGRTDTQYF
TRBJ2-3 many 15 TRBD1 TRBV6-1 TGTGCCAGCACTCCGATGGACAGGCCGACAGATACGCAGTATTTT CASTPMDRPTDTQYF
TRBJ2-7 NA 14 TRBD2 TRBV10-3 TGTGCCATCAGAGCTTCGGGCGGGGGAGGCGAGCAGTACTTC CAIRASGGGGEQYF
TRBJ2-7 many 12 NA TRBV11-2 TGTGCCAGCAGACTGACAACCTACGAGCAGTACTTC CASRLTTYEQYF
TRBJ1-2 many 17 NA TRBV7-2 TGTGCCAGCAGCTTAGCGGTGGGACATCGAGGCCGGAACGGCTACACCTTC CASSLAVGHRGRNGYTF
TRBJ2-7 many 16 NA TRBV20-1 TGCAGTGCTCAACAACTTATCGGGACGCAAGCCTACGAGCAGTACTTC CSAQQLIGTQAYEQYF
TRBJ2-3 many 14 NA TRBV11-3 TGTGCCAGCAGCTCCGGTAGCCAAGGAGATACGCAGTATTTT CASSSGSQGDTQYF
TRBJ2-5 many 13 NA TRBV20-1 TGCAGTGCTAGACTGCGACAGCAAGAGACCCAGTACTTC CSARLRQQETQYF
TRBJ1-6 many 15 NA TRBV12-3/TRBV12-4 TGTGCCAGCAGTTACCCCGGGACCTATAATTCACCCCTCCACTTT CASSYPGTYNSPLHF
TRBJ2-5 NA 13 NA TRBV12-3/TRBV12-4 TGTGCCAGCAGTTTTGTACAGGGTAGGACCCAGTACTTC CASSFVQGRTQYF
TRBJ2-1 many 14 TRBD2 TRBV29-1 TGCAGCGGATGCGGGAGTCTGGGCCTCAATGAGCAGTTCTTC CSGCGSLGLNEQFF
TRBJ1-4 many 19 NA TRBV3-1 TGTGCCAGCAGCCAAGGTTTTTATGGCCTTCGGACGTCGAATGAAAAACTGTTTTTT CASSQGFYGLRTSNEKLFF
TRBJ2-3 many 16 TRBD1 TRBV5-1 TGCGCCAGCAGGAAGCTACAGGGGATCGGCACAGATACGCAGTATTTT CASRKLQGIGTDTQYF
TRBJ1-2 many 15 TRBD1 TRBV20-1 TGCAGTGCTCCCTCCTGGGCAGGGGGCGACTATGGCTACACCTTC CSAPSWAGGDYGYTF